The rows below give T cell receptor beta chains drawn from one sample of a study of T cell changes during pregnancy in multiple sclerosis. The assay was immunoSEQ multiplex PCR, and TCRdb's table has in-frame clones only and misses some. The sample has 70,000 to 100,000 clones; 92% are singletons. The sample was peripheral blood, taken in the first trimester of pregnancy. These receptor sequences come from a female donor with multiple sclerosis, enrolled in a pregnancy study. Each CDR3 is given with its conserved first and last residue. A D gene is named only where the DNA matches it firmly. Expanded clones get a size class; other rows say once, few or many, or leave the size out.

j_call v_call clone_size d_call cdr3_nt cdr3_aa
TRBJ2-1 TRBV29-1 . TRBD2 TGCAGCGTGGGAAGCGGGAATAGGGGCAATGAGCAGTTCTTC CSVGSGNRGNEQFF
TRBJ2-3 TRBV5-1 . TRBD2 TGCGCCAGCAGGTATACTGGACTAGCGAGCACAGATACGCAGTATTTT CASRYTGLASTDTQYF
TRBJ1-1 TRBV27 . . TGTGCCAGCAGTTTATTAGGTCTTGCGAGGACTGAAGCTTTCTTT CASSLLGLARTEAFF
TRBJ1-5 TRBV6-1 . TRBD1 TGTGCCAGCAGTGAAACGGACAGGAGACAGCCCCAGCATTTT CASSETDRRQPQHF
TRBJ1-4 TRBV27 . TRBD1 TGTGCCAGCAGGGGGGGCGGGACAGACAATGAAAAACTGTTTTTT CASRGGGTDNEKLFF
TRBJ1-5 TRBV30 . . TGTGCCTGGAGTTCGCAGGGCTGGCAGCCCCAGCATTTT CAWSSQGWQPQHF
TRBJ2-2 TRBV5-1 . . TGCGCCAGCAGCCTGGACTTGGCCGGGGAGCTGTTTTTT CASSLDLAGELFF
TRBJ1-1 TRBV7-8 . . TGTGCCAGCAGCCTAAGTATGAACACTGAAGCTTTCTTT CASSLSMNTEAFF
TRBJ2-1 TRBV5-1 once TRBD2 TGCGCCAGCAGCTGGGGGGGATCCTACAATGAGCAGTTCTTC CASSWGGSYNEQFF
TRBJ2-1 TRBV27 . TRBD2 TGTGCCAGCAGTTTAGGGACTAGCGGGATCAATGAGCAGTTCTTC CASSLGTSGINEQFF
TRBJ1-2 TRBV28 once . TGTGCCAGCAGTTTTAGGGGGGGGACTAACTATGGCTACACCTTC CASSFRGGTNYGYTF
TRBJ2-1 TRBV4-1 . . TGCGCCAGCAGCCAAAATCAGGGTACCTACAATGAGCAGTTCTTC CASSQNQGTYNEQFF